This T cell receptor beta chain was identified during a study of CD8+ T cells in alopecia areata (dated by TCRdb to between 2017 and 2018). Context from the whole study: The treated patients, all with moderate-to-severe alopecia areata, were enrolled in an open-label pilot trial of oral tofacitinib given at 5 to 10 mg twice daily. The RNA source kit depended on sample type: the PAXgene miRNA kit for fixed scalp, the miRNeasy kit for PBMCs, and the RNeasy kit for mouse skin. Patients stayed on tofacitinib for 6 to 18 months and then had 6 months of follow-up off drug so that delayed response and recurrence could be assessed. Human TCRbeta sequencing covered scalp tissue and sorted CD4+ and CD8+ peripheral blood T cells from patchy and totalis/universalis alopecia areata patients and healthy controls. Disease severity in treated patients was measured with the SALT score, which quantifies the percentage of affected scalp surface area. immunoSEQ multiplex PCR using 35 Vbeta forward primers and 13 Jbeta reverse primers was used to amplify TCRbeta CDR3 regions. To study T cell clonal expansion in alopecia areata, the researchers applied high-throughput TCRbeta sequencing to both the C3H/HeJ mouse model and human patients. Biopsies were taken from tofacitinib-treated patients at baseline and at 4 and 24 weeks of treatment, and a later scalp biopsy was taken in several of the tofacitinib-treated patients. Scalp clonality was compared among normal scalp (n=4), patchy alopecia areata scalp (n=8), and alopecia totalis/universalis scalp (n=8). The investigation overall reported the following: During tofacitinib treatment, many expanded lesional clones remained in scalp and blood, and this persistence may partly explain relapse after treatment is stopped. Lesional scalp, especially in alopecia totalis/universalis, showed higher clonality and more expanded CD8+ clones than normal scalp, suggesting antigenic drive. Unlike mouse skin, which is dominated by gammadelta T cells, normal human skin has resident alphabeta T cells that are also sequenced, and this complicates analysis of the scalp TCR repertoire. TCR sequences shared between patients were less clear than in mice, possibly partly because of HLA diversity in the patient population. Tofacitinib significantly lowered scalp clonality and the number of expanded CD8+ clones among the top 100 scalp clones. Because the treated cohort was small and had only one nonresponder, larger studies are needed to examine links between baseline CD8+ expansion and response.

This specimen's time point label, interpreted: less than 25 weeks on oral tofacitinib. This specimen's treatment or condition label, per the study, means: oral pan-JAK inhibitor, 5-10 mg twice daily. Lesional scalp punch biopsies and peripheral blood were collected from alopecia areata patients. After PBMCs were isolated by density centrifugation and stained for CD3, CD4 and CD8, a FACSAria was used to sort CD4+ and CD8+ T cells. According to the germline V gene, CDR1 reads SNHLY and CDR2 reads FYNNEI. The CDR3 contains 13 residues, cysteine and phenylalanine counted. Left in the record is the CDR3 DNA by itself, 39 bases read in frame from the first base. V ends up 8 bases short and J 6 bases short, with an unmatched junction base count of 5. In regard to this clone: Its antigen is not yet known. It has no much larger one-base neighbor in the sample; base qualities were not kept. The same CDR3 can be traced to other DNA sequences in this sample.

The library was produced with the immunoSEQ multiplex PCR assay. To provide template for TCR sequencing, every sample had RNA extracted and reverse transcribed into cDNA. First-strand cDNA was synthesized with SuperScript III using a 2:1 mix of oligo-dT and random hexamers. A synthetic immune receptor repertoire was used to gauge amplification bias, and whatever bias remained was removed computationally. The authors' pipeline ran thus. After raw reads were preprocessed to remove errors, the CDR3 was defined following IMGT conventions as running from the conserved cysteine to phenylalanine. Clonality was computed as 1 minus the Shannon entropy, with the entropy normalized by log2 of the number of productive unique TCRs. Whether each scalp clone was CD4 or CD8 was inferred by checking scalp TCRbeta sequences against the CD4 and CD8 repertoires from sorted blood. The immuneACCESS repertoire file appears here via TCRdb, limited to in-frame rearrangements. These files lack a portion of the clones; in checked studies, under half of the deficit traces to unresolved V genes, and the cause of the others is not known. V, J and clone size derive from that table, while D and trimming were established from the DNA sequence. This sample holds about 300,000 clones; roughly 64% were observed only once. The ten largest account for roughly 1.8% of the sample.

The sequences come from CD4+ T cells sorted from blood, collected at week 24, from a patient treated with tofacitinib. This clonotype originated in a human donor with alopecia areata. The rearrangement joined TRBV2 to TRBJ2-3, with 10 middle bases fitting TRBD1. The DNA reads TGTGCCAGCCGGGACAGGGGTACCGATACGCAGTATTTT. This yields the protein CASRDRGTDTQYF.